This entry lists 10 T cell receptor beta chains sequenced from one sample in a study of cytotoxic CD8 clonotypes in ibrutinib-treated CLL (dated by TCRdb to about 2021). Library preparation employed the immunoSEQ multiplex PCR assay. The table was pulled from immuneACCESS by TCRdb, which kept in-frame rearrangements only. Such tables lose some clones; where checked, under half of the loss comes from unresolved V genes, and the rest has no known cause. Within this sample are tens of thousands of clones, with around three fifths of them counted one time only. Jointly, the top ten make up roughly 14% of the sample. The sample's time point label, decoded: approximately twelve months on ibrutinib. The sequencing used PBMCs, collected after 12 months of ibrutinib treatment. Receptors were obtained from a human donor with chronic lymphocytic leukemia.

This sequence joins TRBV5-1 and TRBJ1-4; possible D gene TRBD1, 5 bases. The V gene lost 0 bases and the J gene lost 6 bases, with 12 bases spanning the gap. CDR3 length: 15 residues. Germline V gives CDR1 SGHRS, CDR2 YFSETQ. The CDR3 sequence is CASSLAAGGDEKLFF. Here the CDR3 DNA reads TGCGCCAGCAGCTTGGCCGCAGGAGGGGATGAAAAACTGTTTTTT. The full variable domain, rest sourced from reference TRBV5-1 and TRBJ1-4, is KAGVTQTPRYLIKTRGQQVTLSCSPISGHRSVSWYQQTPGQGLQFLFEYFSETQRNKGNFPGRFSGRQFSNSRSEMNVSTLELGDSALYLCASSLAAGGDEKLFFGSGTQLSVL.

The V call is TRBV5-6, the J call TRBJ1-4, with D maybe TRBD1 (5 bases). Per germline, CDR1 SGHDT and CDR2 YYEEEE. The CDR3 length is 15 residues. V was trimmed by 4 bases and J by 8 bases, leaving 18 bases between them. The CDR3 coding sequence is TGTGCCAGCAGCAGGATCGTGGGGCTGGGGGAAAAACTGTTTTTT. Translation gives CASSRIVGLGEKLFF.

The CDR3: CASSLGWVGVMKDFYGYTF. The CDR3 DNA reads as TGTGCCAGCAGCTTAGGGTGGGTTGGCGTAATGAAGGATTTCTATGGCTACACCTTC. The chain joins TRBV7-9 to TRBJ1-2; D is unclear. Trimming shortened V by 1 base and J by 4 bases, and 25 bases separated the two germline ends. Germline CDR1 reads SEHNR; CDR2 reads FQNEAQ (reference sequence). This CDR3 contains 19 residues.

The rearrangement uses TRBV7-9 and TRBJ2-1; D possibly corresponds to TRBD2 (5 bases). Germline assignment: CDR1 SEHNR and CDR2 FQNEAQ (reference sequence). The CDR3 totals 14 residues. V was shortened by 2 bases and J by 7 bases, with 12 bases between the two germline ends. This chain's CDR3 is CASSLTARGNEQFF. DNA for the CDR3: TGTGCCAGCAGCTTAACAGCCCGAGGGAATGAGCAGTTCTTC.

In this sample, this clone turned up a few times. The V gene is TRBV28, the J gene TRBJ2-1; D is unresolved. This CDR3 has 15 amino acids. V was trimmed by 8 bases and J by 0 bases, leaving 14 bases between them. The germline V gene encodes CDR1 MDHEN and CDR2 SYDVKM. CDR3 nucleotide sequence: TGTGCCAGCCAAAGGCCCTTGGGCTCCTACAATGAGCAGTTCTTC. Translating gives CASQRPLGSYNEQFF. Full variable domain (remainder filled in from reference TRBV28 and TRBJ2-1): DVKVTQSSRYLVKRTGEKVFLECVQDMDHENMFWYRQDPGLGLRLIYFSYDVKMKEKGDIPEGYSVSREKKERFSLILESASTNQTSMYLCASQRPLGSYNEQFFGPGTRLTVL.

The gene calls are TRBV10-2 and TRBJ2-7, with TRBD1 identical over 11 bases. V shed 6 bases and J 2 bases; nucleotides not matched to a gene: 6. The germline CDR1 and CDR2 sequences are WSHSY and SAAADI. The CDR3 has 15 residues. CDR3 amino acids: CASSWTGGRTYEQYV. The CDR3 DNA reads TGCGCCAGCAGCTGGACAGGGGGCAGAACCTACGAGCAGTACGTC.

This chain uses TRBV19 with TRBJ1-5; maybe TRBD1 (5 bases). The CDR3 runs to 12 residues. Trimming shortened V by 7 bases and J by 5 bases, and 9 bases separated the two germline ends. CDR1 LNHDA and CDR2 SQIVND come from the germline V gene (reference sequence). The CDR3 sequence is CASKRGDQPQHF. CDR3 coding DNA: TGTGCCAGTAAGAGAGGGGATCAGCCCCAGCATTTT. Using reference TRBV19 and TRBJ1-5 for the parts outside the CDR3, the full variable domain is DGGITQSPKYLFRKEGQNVTLSCEQNLNHDAMYWYRQDPGQGLRLIYYSQIVNDFQKGDIAEGYSVSREKKESFPLTVTSAQKNPTAFYLCASKRGDQPQHFGDGTRLSIL.

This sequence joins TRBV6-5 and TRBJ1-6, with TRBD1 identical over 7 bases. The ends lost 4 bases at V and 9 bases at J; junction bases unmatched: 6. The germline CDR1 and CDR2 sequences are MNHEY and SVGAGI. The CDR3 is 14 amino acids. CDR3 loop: CASSLGQVGSPLHF. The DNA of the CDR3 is TGTGCCAGCAGTTTAGGACAGGTCGGTTCACCCCTCCACTTT.

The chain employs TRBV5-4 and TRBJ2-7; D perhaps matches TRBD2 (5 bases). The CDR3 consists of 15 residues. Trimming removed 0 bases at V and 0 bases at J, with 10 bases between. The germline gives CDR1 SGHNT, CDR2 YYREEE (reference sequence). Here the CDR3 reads CASSLESGISYEQYF. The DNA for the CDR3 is TGTGCCAGCAGCTTGGAATCCGGGATCTCCTACGAGCAGTACTTC. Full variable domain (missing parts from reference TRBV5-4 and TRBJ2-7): ETGVTQSPTHLIKTRGQQVTLRCSSQSGHNTVSWYQQALGQGPQFIFQYYREEENGRGNFPPRFSGLQFPNYSSELNVNALELDDSALYLCASSLESGISYEQYFGPGTRLTVT.

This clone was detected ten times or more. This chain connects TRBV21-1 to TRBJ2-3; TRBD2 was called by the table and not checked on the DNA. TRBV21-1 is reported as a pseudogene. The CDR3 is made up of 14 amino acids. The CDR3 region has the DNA TGTGCCAGCAGCAAACGCCCTAGCGGGGTTACGCAGTATTTT. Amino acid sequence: CASSKRPSGVTQYF.